A selection of T cell receptor beta chains follows, all from one sample in a study of OX40 agonist ivuxolimab in advanced cancers. TCRdb keeps only in-frame clones here, not all; method: immunoSEQ multiplex PCR. This table has around 42,000 clones, approximately 88% appearing once. The starting material was CD4+ or CD8+ T cells sorted from blood, obtained in a trial of the OX40 agonist ivuxolimab. These TCRs come from an adult with an advanced solid tumor such as melanoma, head and neck, liver or kidney cancer. Each CDR3 is given with its conserved first and last residue. A D gene is named only where the DNA matches it firmly. Some rows mark clone size as missing; the rest say once, few, many or name a class of expanded clone.

v_call	clone_size	j_call	d_call	cdr3_nt	cdr3_aa
TRBV6-5	.	TRBJ1-1	.	TGTGCCAGCAGCACAGGGATGAACACTGAAGCTTTCTTT	CASSTGMNTEAFF
TRBV28	once	TRBJ2-1	TRBD2	TGTGCCAGCAGTTTGAGTCTAGCGGGAATGCCCGGCAATGAGCAGTTCTTC	CASSLSLAGMPGNEQFF
TRBV7-2	few	TRBJ2-7	.	TGTGCCAGCAGCCTAGCGGACGGGACAGTTCCCTCCTACGAGCAGTACTTC	CASSLADGTVPSYEQYF
TRBV30	few	TRBJ2-7	TRBD1	TGTGCCTGGAGTGTTGGAGCGGGACAGGGGTACGAGCAGTACTTC	CAWSVGAGQGYEQYF
TRBV5-1	.	TRBJ2-7	TRBD1	TGCGCCAGCAGCCCCGGACAGGGGAAGTACGAGCAGTACTTC	CASSPGQGKYEQYF
TRBV2	.	TRBJ2-2	.	TGTGCCAGCAGGTTAAGGGACGCGAACACCGGGGAGCTGTTTTTT	CASRLRDANTGELFF
TRBV5-4	.	TRBJ2-7	.	TGTGCCACCGTCGGGGAACGAGATTACGAGCAGTACTTC	CATVGERDYEQYF
TRBV30	.	TRBJ2-3	TRBD1	TGTGCCTGGAGTGTGGAGCCGGGACAGGGGGTAAATACGCAGTATTTT	CAWSVEPGQGVNTQYF
TRBV19	.	TRBJ1-2	TRBD1	TGTGCCAGTAGTGGAGGGACAGGGTATGATGGCTACACCTTC	CASSGGTGYDGYTF
TRBV13	.	TRBJ1-4	.	TGTGCCAGCAGCTTAACGGACGGGGGCTTTGGGGTTGAAAAACTGTTTTTT	CASSLTDGGFGVEKLFF
TRBV7-9	.	TRBJ2-5	TRBD1	TGTGCCAGCACAGACAGGGGGCAAGAGACCCAGTACTTC	CASTDRGQETQYF
TRBV5-1	.	TRBJ1-1	.	TGCGCCAGCAGCTTGGACAGACTGAACACTGAAGCTTTCTTT	CASSLDRLNTEAFF
TRBV28	.	TRBJ2-2	TRBD2	TGTGCCAGCAGTTCACGATCAATACTAGCGGGTAACACCGGGGAGCTGTTTTTT	CASSSRSILAGNTGELFF
TRBV27	.	TRBJ2-1	.	TGTGCCAGCAGTTTATCGCTCGGAGGGGATGAGCAGTTCTTC	CASSLSLGGDEQFF
TRBV6-5	.	TRBJ1-2	.	TGTGCCAGCAGTTACTCGGGACTTAGAAATGGCTACACCTTC	CASSYSGLRNGYTF
TRBV27	.	TRBJ2-3	.	TGTGCCAGCAGTTTAGGAGCGGGTTCCTCAGATACGCAGTATTTT	CASSLGAGSSDTQYF
TRBV6-4	.	TRBJ2-6	.	TGTGCCAGCAGTGCCAGTCCTACTGGGGCCAACGTCCTGACTTTC	CASSASPTGANVLTF
TRBV6-6	.	TRBJ1-2	.	TGTGCCAGCCTGTGGACCGGAGTTACTAACTATGGCTACACCTTC	CASLWTGVTNYGYTF
TRBV29-1	.	TRBJ2-2	TRBD1	TGCAGCGTTGAAAAATACGTGACAGGGGCCACCGGGGAGCTGTTTTTT	CSVEKYVTGATGELFF
TRBV7-9	.	TRBJ2-1	.	TGTGCCAGCAGCTTAGATCGGGGTCACATAGCCGGACCACAGTTCTTC	CASSLDRGHIAGPQFF
TRBV7-8	.	TRBJ2-1	TRBD2	TGTGCCAGCAGCTTGACTAGCGGGAGTATCAATGAGCAGTTCTTC	CASSLTSGSINEQFF
TRBV5-6	.	TRBJ1-5	TRBD1	TGTGCCAGCAGCCTAGGACAGGGAGGTCAGCCCCAGCATTTT	CASSLGQGGQPQHF
TRBV9	.	TRBJ1-4	TRBD1	TGTGCCAGCAGCAAAGGACAGGCAATTTGGGAAAAACTGTTTTTT	CASSKGQAIWEKLFF
TRBV7-2	.	TRBJ2-5	.	TGTGCCAGCAGCCCTTGGGGAGGACAAGAGACCCAGTACTTC	CASSPWGGQETQYF
TRBV9	.	TRBJ1-4	.	TGTGCCAGCAGCGTTCCGGGGATTAATGAAAAACTGTTTTTT	CASSVPGINEKLFF
TRBV18	.	TRBJ2-2	TRBD1	TGTGCCAGCTCACCGCGAGGGACAGTCAACACCGGGGAGCTGTTTTTT	CASSPRGTVNTGELFF
TRBV9	.	TRBJ1-5	.	TGTGCCAGCAGCGTAGAGAGGGTCCCTTCGACCCAGCATTTT	CASSVERVPSTQHF
TRBV4-1	once	TRBJ1-5	.	TGCGCCAGCAGCCTCGGGGTGAATCAGCCCCAGCATTTT	CASSLGVNQPQHF
TRBV19	once	TRBJ2-7	TRBD1	TGTGCCAGTAGCCTTGGACAGGGGTACTACGAGCAGTACTTC	CASSLGQGYYEQYF
TRBV28	.	TRBJ2-1	.	TGTGCCAGCAGCAATGGGGCGAGGGCCGGTGAGCAGTTCTTC	CASSNGARAGEQFF
TRBV27	.	TRBJ2-7	.	TGTGCCAGCAGTCAGGGACGGGACGAGCAGTACTTC	CASSQGRDEQYF
TRBV14	.	TRBJ2-7	.	TGTGCCAGCAGCCAGGGAAACAGGGTTCTTAAACCTTACGAGCAGTACTTC	CASSQGNRVLKPYEQYF
TRBV29-1	.	TRBJ2-7	.	TGCAGCGTCGCGGCATACGAGCAGTACTTC	CSVAAYEQYF
TRBV30	.	TRBJ1-4	.	TGTGCCTGGAGTGTACCGGGACGACAGACTAATGAAAAACTGTTTTTT	CAWSVPGRQTNEKLFF
TRBV9	.	TRBJ2-5	.	TGTGCCAGCAGCGTAGCGGGGCTCGAGGAGACCCAGTACTTC	CASSVAGLEETQYF
TRBV27	.	TRBJ2-3	.	TGTGCCAGCAGTTTAATACAGGGCCACCCTGGCACAGATACGCAGTATTTT	CASSLIQGHPGTDTQYF
TRBV19	few	TRBJ1-5	TRBD1	TGTGCCAGTAGTCCCAGGGCGACAGGGGGCAGTCAGCCCCAGCATTTT	CASSPRATGGSQPQHF
TRBV5-3	.	TRBJ1-3	TRBD1	TGTGCCAGACACCTTCTGACAGGGATCCCCGTTCGTGGAAACACCATATATTTT	CARHLLTGIPVRGNTIYF
TRBV27	once	TRBJ2-7	TRBD2	TGTGCCAGCAGTTTTTTCGGGGCGGGAGGGTCCTACGAGCAGTACTTC	CASSFFGAGGSYEQYF
TRBV28	.	TRBJ1-4	TRBD1	TGTGCCAGCAGTAGACCGGGACAGTTGTTTGAAAAACTGTTTTTT	CASSRPGQLFEKLFF
TRBV11-2	.	TRBJ1-5	.	TGTGCCAGCAGCTTAGATATGACAGCCGATCAGCCCCAGCATTTT	CASSLDMTADQPQHF
TRBV29-1	.	TRBJ1-2	TRBD1	TGCAGCGTCCTCGAAAGAACCGGGACAGGGGCCTATGGCTACACCTTC	CSVLERTGTGAYGYTF
TRBV5-1	.	TRBJ2-1	.	TGCGCCAGCAGCTTGGAATTTGCCGGGTTCGATGAGCAGTTCTTC	CASSLEFAGFDEQFF
TRBV7-2	.	TRBJ2-1	.	TGTGCCAGCAGATCTGGACTGGAGAACAATGAGCAGTTCTTC	CASRSGLENNEQFF
TRBV7-9	few	TRBJ2-7	.	TGTGCCAGCAGCGCCATAGGGGGAGCGGCCGCAGGCGGCTACGAGCAGTACTTC	CASSAIGGAAAGGYEQYF
TRBV7-6	.	TRBJ2-5	TRBD2	TGTGCCAGCAGCTTAGAGGCGGGAGGGGGAGAGACCCAGTACTTC	CASSLEAGGGETQYF
TRBV27	.	TRBJ2-7	TRBD2	TGTGCCAGCAGTCTGCTGGGGACTAGCGGGACCCTCGAGCAGTACTTC	CASSLLGTSGTLEQYF
TRBV7-9	.	TRBJ2-7	TRBD2	TGTGCCAGCAGCGTTTCTAGCGGGGCTTCCTACGAGCAGTACTTC	CASSVSSGASYEQYF
TRBV30	many	TRBJ1-5	.	TGTGCCTGGAGCCCTCTTGTGGGCAATCAGCCCCAGCATTTT	CAWSPLVGNQPQHF